The T cell receptor beta chain under discussion was sequenced for a study of blood T cell repertoires in COVID-19. Study details: Samples taken during acute and convalescent COVID-19 were collected in the United States, Italy and Spain. PBMCs, B-cell-depleted T cells, or T cells provided the cDNA or gDNA that made up the material.

As processed by the authors: Amplification of reference gene primers was used by the study to estimate nucleated cell counts. Repertoires were generated with immunoSEQ multiplex PCR, while TCRdb's copy carries only in-frame clones and drops some. The V and J calls and clone size were taken over from that table, and D and trimming were inferred from the DNA. The profile shows tens of thousands of clones, roughly 83% of them singletons. The CDR3 covers 14 residues. Trimming took 2 bases from V and 0 from J; bases not matched to a gene: 1. Germline CDR1 is KGHSH and CDR2 is LQKENI. This TCR was recovered from a human donor in a cohort sampled during active COVID-19. Sequencing used peripheral blood. This chain links TRBV18 with TRBJ2-7, with 7 bases aligning to TRBD2. The CDR3 here is CASSPGTTSYEQYF. In nucleotides, the CDR3 is TGTGCCAGCTCACCAGGGACTACCTCCTACGAGCAGTACTTC.